This T cell receptor (beta chain) stems from a study of blood T cell repertoires in COVID-19. Turning to the study itself: The United States, Italy and Spain supplied acute and convalescent COVID-19 samples. From T cells, B-cell-depleted T cells, or PBMCs came the material, which was cDNA or gDNA.

Authors' methods: Reference gene primer amplification yielded estimated nucleated cell counts. Repertoires were generated with immunoSEQ multiplex PCR, while TCRdb's copy carries only in-frame clones and drops some. That table is the source of V, J and clone size, and D and trimming were worked out from the DNA. The table records approximately 61,000 clones, about 85% of them present only once. Germline CDR1 LNHDA, CDR2 SQIVND (reference sequence). The CDR3 has 16 residues. The germline V and J ends were trimmed by 5 bases and 14 bases, with 25 bases remaining between them. This chain uses TRBV19 with TRBJ1-6; tentative D call: TRBD1 (6 bases). Sequencing input: peripheral blood. The TCR comes from a man aged 65 to 85 with acute or convalescent COVID-19. The DNA of the CDR3 is TGTGCCAGTAGTCACCGAGGACAGATTTTTGAAGGGTCCCTCCACTTT. It specifies CASSHRGQIFEGSLHF.